This T cell receptor (beta chain) appears in the sequencing data of a study of cytomegalovirus exposure and HLA in healthy donors. About this clone: Its antigen is not known.

The study ran its PCR with 60 Vbeta and 13 Jbeta primers. Source study methods: Later reanalysis found around 74 million unique TCR beta chains, some 10 million of them shared. TCRdb's copy holds only in-frame clones and misses some; the assay was immunoSEQ multiplex PCR. From that table come the V and J calls and clone size; the DNA was used to work out D and trimming. The repertoire table contains more than 95,000 clones. General observations from the study: A later analysis associated 15,000 or so TCR beta sequences with HLA alleles at a 0.05 false discovery rate.

Germline CDR1 reads SGHRS; CDR2 reads YFSETQ. V was clipped by 3 bases and J by 6 bases; unmatched bases: 12. The CDR3 is 16 amino acids. Though probably carrying unrecorded immune exposures, donors were nominally healthy at sampling. This chain joins TRBV5-1 and TRBJ1-2, with TRBD1 matching 9 bases. Sequenced input: PBMCs. This sequence originates from a middle-aged man in good health and CMV-seronegative. The CDR3 region is CASSSSPGTGFDGYTF. DNA for the CDR3: TGCGCCAGCAGCTCCAGTCCCGGGACAGGGTTCGATGGCTACACCTTC.